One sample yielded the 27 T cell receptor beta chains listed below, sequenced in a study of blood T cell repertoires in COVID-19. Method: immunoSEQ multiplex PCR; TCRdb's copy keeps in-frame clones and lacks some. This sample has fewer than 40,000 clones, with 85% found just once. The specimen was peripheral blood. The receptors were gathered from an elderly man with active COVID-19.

The CDR3 DNA is TGTGCCAGCTCACCGCGGGGGGTGGCGGCTGAAGCTTTCTTT. Its translation: CASSPRGVAAEAFF. The rearrangement uses TRBV18 and TRBJ1-1; D is perhaps TRBD1 (5 bases). The length of the CDR3 is 14 residues. CDR1 is KGHSH and CDR2 is LQKENI in the germline V gene. V was trimmed by 3 bases and J by 6 bases, leaving 14 bases between them.

CDR3 DNA: TGTGCCAGCAGCGCGACTAGCGGGGGGGCGAGTGAGCAGTTCTTC. It translates to CASSATSGGASEQFF. V usage is TRBV9 and J usage is TRBJ2-1, with TRBD2 identical over 14 bases. V lost 3 bases, J lost 9 bases, and 5 bases stayed unmatched. CDR1 SGDLS and CDR2 YYNGEE come from the germline V gene. The CDR3 has 15 amino acids.

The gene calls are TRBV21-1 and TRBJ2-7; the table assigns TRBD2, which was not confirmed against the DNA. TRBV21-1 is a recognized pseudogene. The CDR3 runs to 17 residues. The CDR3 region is CASSNPRCSGADYEQYF. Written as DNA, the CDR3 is TGTGCCAGCAGCAATCCGCGTTGCAGCGGGGCGGACTACGAGCAGTACTTC.

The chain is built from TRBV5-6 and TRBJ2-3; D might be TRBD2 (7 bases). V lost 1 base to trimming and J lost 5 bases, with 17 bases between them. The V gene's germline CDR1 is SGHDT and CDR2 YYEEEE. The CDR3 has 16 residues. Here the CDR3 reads CASSLKVGGHGDTQYF. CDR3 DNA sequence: TGTGCCAGCAGCTTGAAAGTGGGGGGGCACGGAGATACGCAGTATTTT.

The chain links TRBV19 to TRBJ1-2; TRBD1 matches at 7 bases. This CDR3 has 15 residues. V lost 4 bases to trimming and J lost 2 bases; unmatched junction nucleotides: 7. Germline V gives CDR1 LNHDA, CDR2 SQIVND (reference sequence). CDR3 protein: CASSRSRDSNYGYTF. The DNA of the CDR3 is TGTGCCAGTAGTAGGTCCCGGGACAGCAACTATGGCTACACCTTC.

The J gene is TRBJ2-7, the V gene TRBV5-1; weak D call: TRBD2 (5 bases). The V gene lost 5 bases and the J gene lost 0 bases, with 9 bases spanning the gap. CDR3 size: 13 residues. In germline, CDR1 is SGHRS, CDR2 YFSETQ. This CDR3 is CASSLAFSYEQYF. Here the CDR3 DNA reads TGCGCCAGCAGTCTAGCCTTCTCCTACGAGCAGTACTTC.

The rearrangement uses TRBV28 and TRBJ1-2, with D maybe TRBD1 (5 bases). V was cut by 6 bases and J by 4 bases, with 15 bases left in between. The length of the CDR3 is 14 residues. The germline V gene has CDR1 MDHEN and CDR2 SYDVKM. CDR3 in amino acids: CASRGGGEFYGYTF. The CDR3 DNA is TGTGCCAGCAGGGGGGGTGGGGAATTCTATGGCTACACCTTC.

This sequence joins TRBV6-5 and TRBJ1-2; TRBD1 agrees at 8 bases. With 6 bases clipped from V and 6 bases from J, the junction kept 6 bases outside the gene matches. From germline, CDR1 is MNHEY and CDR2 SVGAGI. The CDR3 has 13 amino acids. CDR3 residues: CASSYTGGNGYTF. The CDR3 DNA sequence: TGTGCCAGCAGCTATACAGGGGGAAATGGCTACACCTTC.

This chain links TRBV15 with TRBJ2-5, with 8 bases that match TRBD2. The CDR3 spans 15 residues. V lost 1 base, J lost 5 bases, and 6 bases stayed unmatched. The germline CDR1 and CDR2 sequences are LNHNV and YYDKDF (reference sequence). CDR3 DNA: TGTGCCACCAGCAGAGGAGGGACTAGTCATGAGACCCAGTACTTC. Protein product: CATSRGGTSHETQYF.

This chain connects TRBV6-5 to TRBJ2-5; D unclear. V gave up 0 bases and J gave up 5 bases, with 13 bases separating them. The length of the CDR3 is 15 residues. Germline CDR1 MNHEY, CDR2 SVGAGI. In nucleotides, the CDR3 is TGTGCCAGCAGTTACTCGTTTGGGTCGCGGGAGACCCAGTACTTC. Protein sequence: CASSYSFGSRETQYF.

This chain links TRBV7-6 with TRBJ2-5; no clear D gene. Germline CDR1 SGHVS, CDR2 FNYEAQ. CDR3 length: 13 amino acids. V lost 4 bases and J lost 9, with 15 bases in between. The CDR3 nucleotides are TGTGCCAGCAGCTCCAGACCCGCCGCGGCCCAGTACTTC. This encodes CASSSRPAAAQYF.

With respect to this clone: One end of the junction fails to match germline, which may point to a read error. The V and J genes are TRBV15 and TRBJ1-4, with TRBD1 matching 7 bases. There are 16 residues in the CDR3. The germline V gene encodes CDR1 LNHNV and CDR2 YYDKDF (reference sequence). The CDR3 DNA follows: TGTGCCACCAGTAGAGGGGGCGGTAGGTTCGGTGAAAAACTGTTTTTT. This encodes CATSRGGGRFGEKLFF.

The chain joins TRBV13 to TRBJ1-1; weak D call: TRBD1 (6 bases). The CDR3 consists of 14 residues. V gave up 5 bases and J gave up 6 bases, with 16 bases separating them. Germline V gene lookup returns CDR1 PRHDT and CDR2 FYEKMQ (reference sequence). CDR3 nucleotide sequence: TGTGCCAGCAGCCCCTACAGGGAAAGGGCTGAAGCTTTCTTT. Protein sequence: CASSPYRERAEAFF. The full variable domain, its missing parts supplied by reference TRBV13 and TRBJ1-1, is AAGVIQSPRHLIKEKRETATLKCYPIPRHDTVYWYQQGPGQDPQFLISFYEKMQSDKGSIPDRFSAQQFSDYHSELNMSSLELGDSALYFCASSPYRERAEAFFGQGTRLTVV.

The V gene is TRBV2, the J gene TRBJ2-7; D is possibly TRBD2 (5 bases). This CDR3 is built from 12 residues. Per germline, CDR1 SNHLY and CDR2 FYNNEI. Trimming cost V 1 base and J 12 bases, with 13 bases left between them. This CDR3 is CASSEGFTAGYF. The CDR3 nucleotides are TGTGCCAGCAGTGAAGGGTTCACTGCGGGGTACTTC.

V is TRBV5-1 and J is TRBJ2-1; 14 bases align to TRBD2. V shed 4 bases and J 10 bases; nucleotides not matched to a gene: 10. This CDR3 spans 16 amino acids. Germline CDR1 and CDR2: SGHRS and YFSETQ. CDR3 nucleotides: TGCGCCAGCAGCCCGGGACTAGCGGGGGCAACGGAAGAGCAGTTCTTC. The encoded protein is CASSPGLAGATEEQFF.

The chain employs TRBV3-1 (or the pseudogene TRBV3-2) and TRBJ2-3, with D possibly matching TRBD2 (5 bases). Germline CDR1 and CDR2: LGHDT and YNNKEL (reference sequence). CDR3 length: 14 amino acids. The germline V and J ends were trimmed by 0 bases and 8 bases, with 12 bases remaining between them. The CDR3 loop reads CASSQDESSLTQYF. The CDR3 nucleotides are TGTGCCAGCAGCCAAGATGAATCTAGCCTTACGCAGTATTTT.

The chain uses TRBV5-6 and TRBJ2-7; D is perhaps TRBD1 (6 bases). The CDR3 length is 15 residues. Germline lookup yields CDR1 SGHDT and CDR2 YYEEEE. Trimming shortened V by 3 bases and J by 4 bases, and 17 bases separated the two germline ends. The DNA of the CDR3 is TGTGCCAGCAGCTCGTTACAGGGAGCGGCGTACGAGCAGTACTTC. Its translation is CASSSLQGAAYEQYF.

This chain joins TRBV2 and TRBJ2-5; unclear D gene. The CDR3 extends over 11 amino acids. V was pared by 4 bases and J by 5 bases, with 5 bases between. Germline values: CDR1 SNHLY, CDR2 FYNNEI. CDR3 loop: CASSAQETQYF. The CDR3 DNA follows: TGTGCCAGCAGTGCGCAGGAGACCCAGTACTTC. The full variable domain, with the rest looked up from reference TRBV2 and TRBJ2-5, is EPEVTQTPSHQVTQMGQEVILRCVPISNHLYFYWYRQILGQKVEFLVSFYNNEISEKSEIFDDQFSVERPDGSNFTLKIRSTKLEDSAMYFCASSAQETQYFGPGTRLLVL.

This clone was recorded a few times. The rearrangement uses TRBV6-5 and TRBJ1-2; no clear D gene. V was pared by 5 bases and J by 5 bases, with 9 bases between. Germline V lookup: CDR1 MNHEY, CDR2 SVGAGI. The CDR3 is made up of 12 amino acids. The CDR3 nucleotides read TGTGCCAGCAGTCGGGGTCGTTATGGCTACACCTTC. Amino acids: CASSRGRYGYTF.

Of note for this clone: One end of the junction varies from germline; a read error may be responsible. CDR3 residues: CASSPTTDAQYF. CDR3 bases: TGTGCCAGCAGTCCCACCACAGATGCGCAGTATTTT. This chain connects TRBV2 to TRBJ2-3; D is uncertain. Per the germline V gene, CDR1 is SNHLY and CDR2 is FYNNEI. The CDR3 length is 12 residues.

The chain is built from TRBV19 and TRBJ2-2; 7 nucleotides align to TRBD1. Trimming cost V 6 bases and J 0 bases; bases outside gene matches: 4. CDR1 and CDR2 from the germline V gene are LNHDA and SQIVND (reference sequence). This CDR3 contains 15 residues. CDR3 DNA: TGTGCCAGTAGCCCACAGGGGTCGAACACCGGGGAGCTGTTTTTT. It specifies CASSPQGSNTGELFF. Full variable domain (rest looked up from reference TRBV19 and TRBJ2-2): DGGITQSPKYLFRKEGQNVTLSCEQNLNHDAMYWYRQDPGQGLRLIYYSQIVNDFQKGDIAEGYSVSREKKESFPLTVTSAQKNPTAFYLCASSPQGSNTGELFFGEGSRLTVL.

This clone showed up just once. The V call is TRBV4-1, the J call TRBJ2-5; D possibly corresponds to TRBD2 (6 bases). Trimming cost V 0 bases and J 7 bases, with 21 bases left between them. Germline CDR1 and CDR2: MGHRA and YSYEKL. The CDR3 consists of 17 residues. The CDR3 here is CASSQDYNSLSGGTQYF. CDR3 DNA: TGCGCCAGCAGCCAAGATTACAACTCTCTATCCGGGGGGACCCAGTACTTC.

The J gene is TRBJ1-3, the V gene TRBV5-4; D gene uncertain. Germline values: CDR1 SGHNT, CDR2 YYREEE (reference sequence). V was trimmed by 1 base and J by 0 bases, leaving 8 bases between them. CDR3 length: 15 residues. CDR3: CASSLLSNSGNTIYF. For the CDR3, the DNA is TGTGCCAGCAGCTTGCTGAGTAACTCTGGAAACACCATATATTTT. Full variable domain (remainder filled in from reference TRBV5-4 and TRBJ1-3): ETGVTQSPTHLIKTRGQQVTLRCSSQSGHNTVSWYQQALGQGPQFIFQYYREEENGRGNFPPRFSGLQFPNYSSELNVNALELDDSALYLCASSLLSNSGNTIYFGEGSWLTVV.

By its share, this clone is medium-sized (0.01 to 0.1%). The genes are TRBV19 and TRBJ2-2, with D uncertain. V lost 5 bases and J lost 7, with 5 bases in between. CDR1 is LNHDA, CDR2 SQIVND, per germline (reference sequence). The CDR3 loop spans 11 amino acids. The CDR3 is CASSSSGELFF. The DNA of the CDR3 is TGTGCCAGTAGTTCGAGCGGGGAGCTGTTTTTT. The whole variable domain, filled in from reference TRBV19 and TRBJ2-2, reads DGGITQSPKYLFRKEGQNVTLSCEQNLNHDAMYWYRQDPGQGLRLIYYSQIVNDFQKGDIAEGYSVSREKKESFPLTVTSAQKNPTAFYLCASSSSGELFFGEGSRLTVL.

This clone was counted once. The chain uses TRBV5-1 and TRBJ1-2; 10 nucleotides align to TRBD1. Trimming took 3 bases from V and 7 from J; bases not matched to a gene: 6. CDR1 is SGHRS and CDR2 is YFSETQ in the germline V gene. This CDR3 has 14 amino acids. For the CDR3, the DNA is TGCGCCAGCAGCTCCGACAGGGGGCGAGGTGGCTACACCTTC. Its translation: CASSSDRGRGGYTF.

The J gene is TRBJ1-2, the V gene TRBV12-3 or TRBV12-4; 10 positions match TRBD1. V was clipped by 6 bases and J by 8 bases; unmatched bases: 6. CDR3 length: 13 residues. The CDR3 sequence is CASSSGTGDGYTF. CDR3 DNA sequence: TGTGCCAGCAGCTCCGGGACAGGGGACGGCTACACCTTC.

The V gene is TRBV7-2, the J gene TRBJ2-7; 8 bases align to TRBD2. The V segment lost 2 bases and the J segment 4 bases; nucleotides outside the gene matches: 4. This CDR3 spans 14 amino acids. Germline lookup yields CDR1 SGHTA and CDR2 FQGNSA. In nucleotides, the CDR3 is TGTGCCAGCAGCTTAACGGGGGGGGCATACGAGCAGTACTTC. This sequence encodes CASSLTGGAYEQYF.